The clone carrying this T cell receptor beta chain was observed a single time. Its matching antigen is unknown. This sample was included in a study of vaccination effects on CD4 cells after COVID-19. CDR3 size: 12 residues. The germline CDR1 and CDR2 sequences are ENHRY and SYGVKD. Trimming stripped 2 bases from V and 1 base from J, with 2 bases between. Using viral peptide pools, the ViraFEST assay grew out antigen-specific CD4+ T cells prior to sequencing. The authors isolated CD4+ T cells after around 10 days of culture. Vaccine recipients had no previous SARS-CoV-2 infection; their nucleocapsid antibodies were negative. Every well housed two million PBMC, which grew in culture alongside about 10 IU/ml IL-2 and about 10 ug/ml peptides. The method was immunoSEQ multiplex PCR; TCRdb's version includes in-frame clones alone and lacks a portion of them. The sample holds tens of thousands of clones, approximately 75% seen once.

The sample in question was CD4+ T cells from PBMCs cultured with HCoV-OC43 spike peptides, obtained before COVID-19 vaccination. Subset noted: HCoV-OC43 spike overlapping peptide pool stimulation. This chain connects TRBV10-3 to TRBJ2-5; D unclear. The receptor was isolated from a human donor who received a COVID-19 vaccine. CDR3 nucleotides: TGTGCCATCAGTGAGACCCAAGAGACCCAGTACTTC. It encodes CAISETQETQYF.